Each of the 9 T cell receptor beta chains below was sequenced from the same sample in a study of response to subunit inactivated influenza vaccine (dated by TCRdb to 2016 to 2019). The library relied on RT-PCR. Sequenced on an Illumina HiSeq 2500. TCRdb reprocessing: public reads trimmed at Q25 with fastp, clones called with MiXCR, in-frame beta chains kept. CDR3 protein sequences are deduplicated, and each keeps its most common genes and DNA. The sample data list more than 600,000 distinct CDR3 sequences, and approximately 17% of these were observed just once. The ten biggest clones cover about 11% of the sample. The sample consisted of PBMCs from blood, taken around 5 days after vaccination. All receptors derive from a man between 45 and 60 years old who received an inactivated influenza vaccine. Donor details come from another sample of the same person, matched by shared clones.

This clonotype was recorded a few times. V and J are TRBV4-2 and TRBJ2-7; 12 nucleotides line up with TRBD2. J lost 6 bases, V lost 1 base, and 10 bases had no gene match. Per the germline V gene, CDR1 is LGHNA and CDR2 is YNFKEQ. This CDR3 comprises 17 residues. The CDR3 nucleotides read TGTGCCAGCAGCCAAGTCTACACCGGGACTAGCGGGTTCGAGCAGTACTTC. Its translation: CASSQVYTGTSGFEQYF.

The gene calls are TRBV28 and TRBJ2-1; 12 bases match TRBD2. After removal of 2 bases from V and 9 bases from J, the junction contained 11 bases not matched to a gene. The germline CDR1 and CDR2 sequences are MDHEN and SYDVKM. The CDR3 totals 17 residues. This chain's CDR3 is CASSLIRLAGVNGEQFF. The CDR3 nucleotides read TGTGCCAGCAGTTTAATTCGACTAGCGGGAGTTAACGGTGAGCAGTTCTTC. Full variable domain (outside the CDR3, taken from reference TRBV28 and TRBJ2-1): DVKVTQSSRYLVKRTGEKVFLECVQDMDHENMFWYRQDPGLGLRLIYFSYDVKMKEKGDIPEGYSVSREKKERFSLILESASTNQTSMYLCASSLIRLAGVNGEQFFGPGTRLTVL.

The J gene is TRBJ2-1, the V gene TRBV7-2; D is ambiguous. Germline loops: CDR1 SGHTA, CDR2 FQGNSA. The ends were cut back, 1 base at V and 6 bases at J, with 10 bases in the middle. The CDR3 contains 14 residues. The CDR3 here is CASSLGSLLNEQFF. The DNA for the CDR3 is TGTGCCAGCAGCTTAGGATCCCTCCTCAATGAGCAGTTCTTC.

This clonotype was seen many times. V and J are TRBV27 and TRBJ2-7; TRBD2 matches at 11 bases. Germline trimming cut 6 bases from V and 5 bases from J; bases unmatched to any gene: 15. Germline CDR1 is MNHEY and CDR2 is SMNVEV (reference sequence). This CDR3 contains 17 residues. CDR3 coding DNA: TGTGCCAGCAGGCGACTCCCTACTAGCGGGAGTATCCACGAGCAGTACTTC. It translates to CASRRLPTSGSIHEQYF.

This clonotype appeared a few times. The V call is TRBV15, the J call TRBJ2-3; D gene uncertain. CDR3 length: 17 amino acids. Trimming removed 0 bases at V and 2 bases at J, with 15 bases between. Germline CDR1 reads LNHNV; CDR2 reads YYDKDF (reference sequence). The chain's CDR3 is CATSREVGTVNTDTQYF. DNA of the CDR3: TGTGCCACCAGCAGAGAAGTCGGAACGGTTAACACAGATACGCAGTATTTT.

The chain uses TRBV6-1 and TRBJ1-1; 11 bases are a match to TRBD1. The CDR3 contains 13 residues. V trimming: 6 bases; J trimming: 11 bases; junction bases outside the gene matches: 8. Germline lookup yields CDR1 MNHNS and CDR2 SASEGT. The CDR3 DNA is TGTGCCAGCAGACAAGGACAGGGGGCCGTGGCTTTCTTT. This sequence encodes CASRQGQGAVAFF.

The chain carries TRBV29-1 and TRBJ2-1, with D uncertain. Germline CDR1 and CDR2: SQVTM and ANQGSEA. Between the trimmed V and J ends, which lost 5 bases and 4 bases, there was a span of 6 bases. The CDR3 runs 11 residues. In nucleotides, the CDR3 is TGCAGCGTTTACAATTACAATGAGCAGTTCTTC. It translates to CSVYNYNEQFF.

In the case of this clonotype: With a much larger clone just one base away, this may be a read error. The chain combines TRBV15 with TRBJ2-3; no firm D call. CDR1 is LNHNV, CDR2 YYDKDF, per germline (reference sequence). CDR3 length: 13 residues. Trimming removed 1 base at V and 2 bases at J, with 4 bases between. Here the CDR3 DNA reads TGTGCCACCAGCAGAGGCGTCACAGATACGCAGTATTTT. Its translation is CATSRGVTDTQYF. Drawing the rest from reference TRBV15 and TRBJ2-3, the complete variable domain is DAMVIQNPRYQVTQFGKPVTLSCSQTLNHNVMYWYQQKSSQAPKLLFHYYDKDFNNEADTPDNFQSRRPNTSFCFLDIRSPGLGDTAMYLCATSRGVTDTQYFGPGTRLTVL.

This chain uses TRBV9 with TRBJ2-7, with 8 bases that match TRBD1. CDR1 and CDR2 from the germline V gene are SGDLS and YYNGEE. The CDR3 is made up of 15 amino acids. With 0 bases clipped from V and 2 bases from J, the junction kept 4 bases outside the gene matches. The CDR3 DNA reads TGTGCCAGCAGCGTAGGTTGGACAGGGACCTACGAGCAGTACTTC. The encoded protein is CASSVGWTGTYEQYF.